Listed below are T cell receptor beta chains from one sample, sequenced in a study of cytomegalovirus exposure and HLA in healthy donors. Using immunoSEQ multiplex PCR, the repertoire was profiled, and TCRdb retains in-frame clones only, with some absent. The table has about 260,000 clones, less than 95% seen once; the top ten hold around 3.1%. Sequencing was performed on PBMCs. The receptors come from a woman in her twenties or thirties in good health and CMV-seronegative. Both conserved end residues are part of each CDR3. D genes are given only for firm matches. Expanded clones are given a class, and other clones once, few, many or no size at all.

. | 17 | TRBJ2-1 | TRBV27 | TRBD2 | CASSGLAGAPSYNEQFF | TGTGCCAGCAGTGGACTAGCGGGAGCCCCTTCCTACAATGAGCAGTTCTTC
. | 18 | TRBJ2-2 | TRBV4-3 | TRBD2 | CASSPDSGIPGWYGELFF | TGCGCCAGCAGCCCCGACAGCGGGATCCCCGGGTGGTACGGGGAGCTGTTTTTT
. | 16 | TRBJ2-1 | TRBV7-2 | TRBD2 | CASSSRPTSGSGEQFF | TGTGCCAGCAGCTCCCGCCCGACTAGCGGGAGCGGTGAGCAGTTCTTC
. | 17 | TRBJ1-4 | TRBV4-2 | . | CASSQEVAGVGGEKLFF | TGTGCCAGCAGCCAAGAGGTGGCGGGGGTTGGGGGAGAAAAACTGTTTTTT
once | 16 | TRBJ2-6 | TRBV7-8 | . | CASSPFGSSGANVLTF | TGTGCCAGCAGCCCATTCGGGTCTTCTGGGGCCAACGTCCTGACTTTC
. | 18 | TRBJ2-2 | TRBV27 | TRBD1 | CASSLRGQGASNTGELFF | TGTGCCAGCAGTCTACGAGGGCAGGGGGCCTCGAACACCGGGGAGCTGTTTTTT
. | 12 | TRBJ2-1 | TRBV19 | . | CASMETYNEQFF | TGTGCCAGTATGGAGACCTACAATGAGCAGTTCTTC
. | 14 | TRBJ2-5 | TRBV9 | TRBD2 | CASSPGTSGETQYF | TGTGCCAGCAGCCCAGGGACTAGCGGTGAGACCCAGTACTTC
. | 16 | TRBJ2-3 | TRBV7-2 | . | CASSSIGGVSTDTQYF | TGTGCCAGCAGCTCCATCGGCGGGGTCAGCACAGATACGCAGTATTTT
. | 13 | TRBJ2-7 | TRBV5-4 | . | CASSSDGVYEQYF | TGTGCCAGCAGCTCCGACGGGGTCTACGAGCAGTACTTC
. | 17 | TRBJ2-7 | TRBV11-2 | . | CASSQAVREKSSYEQYF | TGTGCCAGCAGCCAGGCCGTCCGAGAGAAAAGTAGCTACGAGCAGTACTTC
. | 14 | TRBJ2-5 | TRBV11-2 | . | CASHNRRASETQYF | TGTGCCAGCCATAATCGAAGGGCCTCAGAGACCCAGTACTTC
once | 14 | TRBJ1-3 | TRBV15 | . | CATSREVTGNTIYF | TGTGCCACCAGCAGAGAGGTTACTGGAAACACCATATATTTT
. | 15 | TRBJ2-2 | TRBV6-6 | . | CASSSQGKAYRELFF | TGTGCCAGCAGTTCCCAGGGGAAGGCCTACCGGGAGCTGTTTTTT
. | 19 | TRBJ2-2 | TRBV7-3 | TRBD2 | CASSSKPGLAGGLTGELFF | TGTGCCAGCAGCTCAAAACCGGGACTAGCGGGAGGGCTAACCGGGGAGCTGTTTTTT
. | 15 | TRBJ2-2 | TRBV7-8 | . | CASSSGGTHTGELFF | TGTGCCAGCAGCTCCGGAGGAACGCACACCGGGGAGCTGTTTTTT
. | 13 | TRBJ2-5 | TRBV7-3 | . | CASSRGSGETQYF | TGTGCCAGCAGCAGGGGAAGTGGGGAGACCCAGTACTTC
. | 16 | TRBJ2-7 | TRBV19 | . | CASSIMAGESSYEQYF | TGTGCCAGTAGTATAATGGCAGGGGAGTCCTCCTACGAGCAGTACTTC